A selection of T cell receptor beta chains follows, all from one sample in a study of T-cell reconstitution after alpha-beta-depleted transplantation in children. TCRdb re-analysed the PCR reads in MiXCR, keeping a single row per CDR3 protein. The table includes about 610,000 distinct CDR3 sequences, roughly a tenth detected once. The sequencing used PBMCs from the stem cell graft donor, collected from the stem cell graft. The source is a human donor who donated a stem cell graft to a child with acute myeloid leukemia. The CDR3 runs from the conserved cysteine through the conserved F or W. Fields, in order: J gene, V gene, D gene, clone size, CDR3 DNA, CDR3 protein. A D gene is named only where the DNA matches it firmly. Clone size is shown for a subset of rows, as once, few, many or a class of expanded clone.

J: TRBJ2-1
V: TRBV30
D: .
size: .
DNA: TGTGCCTGGAAGTGGCGTCGCGACAATGAGCAGTTCTTC
CDR3: CAWKWRRDNEQFF

J: TRBJ2-5
V: TRBV3-1
D: TRBD1
size: few
DNA: TGTGCCAGCAGCCGGGACAGGGTGGCGAAGACCCAGTACTTC
CDR3: CASSRDRVAKTQYF

J: TRBJ2-7
V: TRBV7-9
D: .
size: few
DNA: TGTGCCACCTCGCGTGGGGTCGACGAGCAGTACTTC
CDR3: CATSRGVDEQYF

J: TRBJ2-5
V: TRBV14
D: .
size: .
DNA: TGTGCCAGCAGCCAAGATTCAGGACAGAAGAGTCAAGAGACCCAGTACTTC
CDR3: CASSQDSGQKSQETQYF

J: TRBJ2-7
V: TRBV28
D: .
size: many
DNA: TGTGCCGTAACAGACGCGTACGAGCAGTACTTC
CDR3: CAVTDAYEQYF

J: TRBJ2-1
V: TRBV6-4
D: TRBD1
size: .
DNA: TGTGCCAGGGGAATTGGGACAGGTCAGGGGCAGTTCTTC
CDR3: CARGIGTGQGQFF

J: TRBJ2-5
V: TRBV20-1
D: TRBD1
size: many
DNA: TGCAGTGCTCCACGATGGGACAGGGAAGAGACCCAGTACTTC
CDR3: CSAPRWDREETQYF

J: TRBJ2-7
V: TRBV28
D: TRBD1
size: .
DNA: TGTGCCAGTTCCGGGACAGAAGCCTACGAGCAGTACTTC
CDR3: CASSGTEAYEQYF

J: TRBJ2-5
V: TRBV29-1
D: .
size: many
DNA: TGCAGCGTTGATTCCCCCTACCAAGAGACCCAGTACTTC
CDR3: CSVDSPYQETQYF

J: TRBJ2-7
V: TRBV20-1
D: .
size: many
DNA: TGCAGTGCCCTGTCGACAGAGCGCTACGAGCAGTACTTC
CDR3: CSALSTERYEQYF

J: TRBJ1-2
V: TRBV5-1
D: .
size: many
DNA: TGCGCCAGCAGCTTGGATTCGGGGGGTTCCTATGGCTACACCTTC
CDR3: CASSLDSGGSYGYTF

J: TRBJ2-1
V: TRBV27
D: .
size: .
DNA: TGTGCCAGCAGTTTAGTTAGTTTAACGGGAGACCAGTTCTTC
CDR3: CASSLVSLTGDQFF

J: TRBJ2-6
V: TRBV7-2
D: .
size: .
DNA: TGTGCCAGCAGCTACGGGGGAGTTGGGGCCAACGTCCTGACTTTC
CDR3: CASSYGGVGANVLTF

J: TRBJ2-7
V: TRBV29-1
D: TRBD2
size: .
DNA: TGCAGCGTTGTTCCGCCTGGGGGGGACTACGAGCAGTACTTC
CDR3: CSVVPPGGDYEQYF

J: TRBJ1-1
V: TRBV20-1
D: .
size: many
DNA: TGCAGTGCTAGAGTCAGGGACAAGCGGGCCGCTTTCTTT
CDR3: CSARVRDKRAAFF

J: TRBJ1-1
V: TRBV29-1
D: .
size: few
DNA: TGCAGCGTTGAAAGTAGTAGAGGGGGGATTAACGCTGAAGCTTTCTTT
CDR3: CSVESSRGGINAEAFF

J: TRBJ2-5
V: TRBV6-1
D: .
size: once
DNA: TGTGCCAGCAGCCCTAGGAGCGACCAAGAGACCCAGTACTTC
CDR3: CASSPRSDQETQYF